This is a list of T cell receptor beta chains from one sample in a study of regulatory T cells in long-lasting Graves disease. TCRdb reprocessed the multiplex PCR reads with MiXCR, giving one entry per CDR3 protein. The sample carries 350,000 to 500,000 distinct CDR3 sequences, 16% recorded once. This same sample was also part of a study on T cells in Graves' hyperthyroidism and ophthalmopathy.

Specimen: peripheral blood mononuclear cells (PBMCs), collected at new diagnosis, from a patient treated with antithyroid drugs. The receptors stem from a woman under 30 with Graves disease. The CDR3 runs from the conserved cysteine through the conserved F or W. The order of the fields is J gene, clone size, D gene, V gene, CDR3 protein, CDR3 DNA. The D gene is left open where the match is weak. Size is stated for part of the rows, as once, few or many counts, or as a class when the clone is expanded.

>TRBJ1-2|.|.|TRBV18
CASSWDSPYGYTF
TGTGCCAGCTCCTGGGACTCCCCCTATGGCTACACCTTC
>TRBJ2-1|few|.|TRBV29-1
CSVDRATYNEQFF
TGCAGCGTTGACAGGGCCACCTACAATGAGCAGTTCTTC
>TRBJ2-1|few|.|TRBV5-1
CASSLEGHYYNEQFF
TGCGCCAGCAGCTTGGAGGGGCATTACTACAATGAGCAGTTCTTC
>TRBJ2-4|few|.|TRBV2
CASSYSRLYIQYF
TGTGCCAGCAGTTACTCCAGACTTTACATTCAGTACTTC
>TRBJ2-2|.|.|TRBV6-5
CASSYSGGHTGELFF
TGTGCCAGCAGTTACTCAGGGGGGCACACCGGGGAGCTGTTTTTT
>TRBJ2-7|many|TRBD2|TRBV20-1
CSARGEREYEQYF
TGCAGTGCTAGAGGGGAGCGGGAGTACGAGCAGTACTTC
>TRBJ2-7|many|.|TRBV12-3/TRBV12-4
CASNSDRTPYEQYF
TGTGCCAGCAATTCGGACAGAACCCCCTACGAGCAGTACTTC
>TRBJ2-7|many|.|TRBV5-1
CASSLEAGTTYEQYF
TGCGCCAGCAGCTTGGAAGCGGGCACAACCTACGAGCAGTACTTC
>TRBJ2-7|.|.|TRBV4-1
CASSKGGDHEQYF
TGCGCCAGCAGCAAAGGCGGGGACCACGAGCAGTACTTC
>TRBJ2-7|many|.|TRBV28
CASSFRGDFSYEQYF
TGTGCCAGCAGTTTTCGGGGCGATTTCTCCTACGAGCAGTACTTC
>TRBJ2-1|few|.|TRBV4-1
CASSHANYNEQFF
TGCGCCAGCAGCCACGCAAACTACAATGAGCAGTTCTTC
>TRBJ2-5|few|TRBD1|TRBV20-1
CSARDPPRDRSPVKIWETQYF
TGCAGTGCTAGAGATCCCCCCAGGGACAGGTCCCCCGTTAAGATTTGGGAGACCCAGTACTTC
>TRBJ1-2|.|.|TRBV20-1
CSARLPMGNYGYTF
TGCAGTGCTAGACTCCCCATGGGTAACTATGGCTACACCTTC
>TRBJ1-2|many|.|TRBV28
CASSLGHRYGYTF
TGTGCCAGCAGTTTGGGGCATCGATATGGCTACACCTTC
>TRBJ1-2|many|TRBD1|TRBV5-6
CASSPGTEAIYGYTF
TGTGCCAGCAGCCCCGGGACAGAGGCCATCTATGGCTACACCTTC
>TRBJ2-2|many|TRBD1|TRBV12-3/TRBV12-4
CASVRDRNTGELFF
TGTGCCAGCGTTAGGGACAGGAACACCGGGGAGCTGTTTTTT
>TRBJ2-5|many|.|TRBV6-2/TRBV6-3
CASIKLETQYF
TGTGCCAGCATCAAACTGGAGACCCAGTACTTC
>TRBJ2-2|many|.|TRBV6-2/TRBV6-3
CASGINTGELFF
TGTGCCAGCGGAATAAACACCGGGGAGCTGTTTTTT
>TRBJ2-3|few|.|TRBV4-1
CASSQDWGRPTDTQYF
TGCGCCAGCAGCCAAGACTGGGGCAGGCCCACAGATACGCAGTATTTT
>TRBJ2-7|.|.|TRBV7-3
CASSLDPFGEQYF
TGTGCCAGCAGCTTAGACCCCTTCGGCGAGCAGTACTTC
>TRBJ2-7|.|.|TRBV3-2
CASSQRLAGIF
TGTGCCAGCAGCCAAAGACTAGCGGGCATCTTC
>TRBJ2-1|few|.|TRBV9
CASSVVPGYNEQFF
TGTGCCAGCAGCGTAGTGCCAGGTTACAATGAGCAGTTCTTC
>TRBJ2-7|many|.|TRBV6-5
CASSYQGGTAYEQYF
TGTGCCAGCAGTTACCAGGGGGGTACAGCCTACGAGCAGTACTTC
>TRBJ2-5|many|.|TRBV7-9
CASSLPTGLQETQYF
TGTGCCAGCAGCTTACCGACAGGACTCCAAGAGACCCAGTACTTC
>TRBJ2-6|few|.|TRBV5-4
CASSLGWASGANVLTF
TGTGCCAGCAGCTTGGGTTGGGCTTCTGGGGCCAACGTCCTGACTTTC
>TRBJ1-1|few|TRBD1|TRBV7-9
CASSFKTGAEKTTEAFF
TGTGCCAGCAGCTTTAAGACAGGGGCCGAAAAAACCACTGAAGCTTTCTTT
>TRBJ2-3|many|.|TRBV28
CASSFFVPSSSTQYF
TGTGCCAGCAGTTTTTTCGTCCCGTCTAGTTCCACGCAGTATTTT
>TRBJ2-3|.|.|TRBV15
CATSRQLLSDTQYF
TGTGCCACCAGCAGGCAACTGCTTTCAGATACGCAGTATTTT
>TRBJ2-2|.|TRBD2|TRBV6-1
CASVAGRNTGELFF
TGTGCCAGTGTAGCGGGGAGGAACACCGGGGAGCTGTTTTTT
>TRBJ1-2|.|TRBD1|TRBV20-1
CSAEDRGYGYTF
TGCAGTGCTGAGGACAGGGGTTATGGCTACACCTTC
>TRBJ1-2|few|.|TRBV28
CASRDPGQLYGYTF
TGTGCCAGCAGGGATCCGGGACAACTCTATGGCTACACCTTC
>TRBJ1-4|few|TRBD1|TRBV18
CASSPDRGSMFF
TGTGCCAGCTCACCGGACAGGGGTAGTATGTTTTTT
>TRBJ2-2|few|TRBD2|TRBV27
CASNPTSGSGTGELFF
TGTGCCAGCAACCCGACTAGCGGGAGTGGGACCGGGGAGCTGTTTTTT